The text below deals with one T cell receptor (beta chain). Its target is unknown. Assay used: immunoSEQ multiplex PCR; TCRdb lists only in-frame clones, some missing. The sample records some 320,000 clones, about nine tenths being singletons. This entry is derived from a study of cytomegalovirus exposure and HLA in healthy donors. The study, taken as a whole, reports: The tendency of first-cohort TCR clusters to co-occur in the 100 to 150 validation repertoires was identified by a subsequent analysis.

J was trimmed by 4 bases and V by 4 bases; bases with no gene match: 4. CDR1 SQVTM and CDR2 ANQGSEA come from the germline V gene. This CDR3 spans 12 amino acids. The chain couples TRBV29-1 to TRBJ2-7, with 7 bases matching TRBD2. The source is a woman aged 25 to 39 in good health and CMV-seropositive. Sample: PBMCs. The CDR3 here is CSVGGRGYEQYF. DNA for the CDR3: TGCAGCGTTGGGGGGAGGGGTTACGAGCAGTACTTC.